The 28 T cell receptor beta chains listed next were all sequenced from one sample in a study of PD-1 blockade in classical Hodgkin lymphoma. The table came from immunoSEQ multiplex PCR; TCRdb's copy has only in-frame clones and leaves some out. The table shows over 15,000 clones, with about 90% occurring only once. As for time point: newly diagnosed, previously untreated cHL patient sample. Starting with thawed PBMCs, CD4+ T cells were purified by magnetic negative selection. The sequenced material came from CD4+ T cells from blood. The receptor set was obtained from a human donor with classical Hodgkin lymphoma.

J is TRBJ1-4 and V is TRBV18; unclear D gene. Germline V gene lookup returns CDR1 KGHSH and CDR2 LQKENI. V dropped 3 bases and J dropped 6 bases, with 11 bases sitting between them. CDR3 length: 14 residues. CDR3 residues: CASSPGRSDEKLFF. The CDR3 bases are TGTGCCAGCTCACCTGGGCGATCGGATGAAAAACTGTTTTTT.

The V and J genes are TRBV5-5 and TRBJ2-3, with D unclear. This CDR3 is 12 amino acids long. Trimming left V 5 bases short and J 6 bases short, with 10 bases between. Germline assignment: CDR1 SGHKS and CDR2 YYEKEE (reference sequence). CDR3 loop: CASSRTSDTQYF. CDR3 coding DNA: TGTGCCAGCAGTAGAACGTCCGATACGCAGTATTTT.

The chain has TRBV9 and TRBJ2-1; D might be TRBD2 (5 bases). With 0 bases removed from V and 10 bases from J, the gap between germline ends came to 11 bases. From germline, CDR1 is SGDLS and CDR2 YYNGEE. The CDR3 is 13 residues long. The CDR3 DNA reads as TGTGCCAGCAGCGTAGGAGTGGAGGCGGAGCAGTTCTTC. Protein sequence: CASSVGVEAEQFF.

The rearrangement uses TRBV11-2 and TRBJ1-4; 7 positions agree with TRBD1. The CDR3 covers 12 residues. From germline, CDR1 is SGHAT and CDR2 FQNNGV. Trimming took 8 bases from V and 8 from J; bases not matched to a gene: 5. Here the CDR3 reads CASGGTEEKLFF. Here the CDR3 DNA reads TGTGCCAGCGGAGGGACAGAGGAAAAACTGTTTTTT.

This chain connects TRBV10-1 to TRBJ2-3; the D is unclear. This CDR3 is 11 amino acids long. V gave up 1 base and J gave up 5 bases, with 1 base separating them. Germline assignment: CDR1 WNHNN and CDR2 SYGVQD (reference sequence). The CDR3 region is CASSELDTQYF. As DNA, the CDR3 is TGCGCCAGCAGTGAGTTAGATACGCAGTATTTT.

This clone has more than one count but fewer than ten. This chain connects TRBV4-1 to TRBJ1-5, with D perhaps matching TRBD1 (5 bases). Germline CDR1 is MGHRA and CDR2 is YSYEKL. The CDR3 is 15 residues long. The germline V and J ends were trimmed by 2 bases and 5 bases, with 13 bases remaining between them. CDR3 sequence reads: CASSQNRDRYQPQHF. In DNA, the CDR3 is TGCGCCAGCAGCCAAAACCGGGACCGTTATCAGCCCCAGCATTTT.

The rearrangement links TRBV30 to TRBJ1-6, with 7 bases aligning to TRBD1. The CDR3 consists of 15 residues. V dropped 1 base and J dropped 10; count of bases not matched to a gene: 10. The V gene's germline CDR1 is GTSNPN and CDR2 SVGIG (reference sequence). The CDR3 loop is CAWSARQGVMSPLHF. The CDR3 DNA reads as TGTGCCTGGAGTGCTCGACAGGGCGTAATGTCACCCCTCCACTTT.

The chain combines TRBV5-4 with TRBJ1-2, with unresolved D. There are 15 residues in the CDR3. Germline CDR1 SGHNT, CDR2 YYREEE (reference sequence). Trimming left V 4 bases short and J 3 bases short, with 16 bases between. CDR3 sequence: CASSPEGGDDYGYTF. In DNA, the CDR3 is TGTGCCAGCAGCCCGGAAGGCGGGGATGACTATGGCTACACCTTC.

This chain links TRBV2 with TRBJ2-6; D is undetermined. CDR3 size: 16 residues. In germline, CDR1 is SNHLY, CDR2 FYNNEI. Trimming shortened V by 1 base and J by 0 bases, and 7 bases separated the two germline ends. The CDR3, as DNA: TGTGCCAGCAGTGAAGAGGCCAACTCTGGGGCCAACGTCCTGACTTTC. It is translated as CASSEEANSGANVLTF.

The CDR3: CASSPTGDYTEAFF. The DNA of the CDR3 is TGTGCCAGCAGTCCCACAGGGGACTACACTGAAGCTTTCTTT. The chain couples TRBV6-1 to TRBJ1-1; 7 bases line up with TRBD1. V lost 5 bases to trimming and J lost 3 bases; unmatched junction nucleotides: 6. Per the germline V gene, CDR1 is MNHNS and CDR2 is SASEGT. This CDR3 contains 14 residues.

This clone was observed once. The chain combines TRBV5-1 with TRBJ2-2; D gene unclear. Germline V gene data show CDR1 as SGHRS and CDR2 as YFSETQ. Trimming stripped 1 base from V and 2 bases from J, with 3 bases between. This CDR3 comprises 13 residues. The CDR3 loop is CASSLKNTGELFF. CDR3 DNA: TGCGCCAGCAGCTTGAAAAACACCGGGGAGCTGTTTTTT.

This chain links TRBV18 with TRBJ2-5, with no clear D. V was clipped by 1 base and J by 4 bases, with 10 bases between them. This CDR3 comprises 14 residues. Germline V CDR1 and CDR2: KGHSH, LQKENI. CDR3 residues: CASSPRGLPETQYF. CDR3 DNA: TGTGCCAGCTCACCACGGGGATTACCAGAGACCCAGTACTTC.

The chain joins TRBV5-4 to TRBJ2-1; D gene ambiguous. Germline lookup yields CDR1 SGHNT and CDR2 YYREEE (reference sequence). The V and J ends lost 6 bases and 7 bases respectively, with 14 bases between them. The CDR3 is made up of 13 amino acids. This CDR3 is CASTLSSFNEQFF. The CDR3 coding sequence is TGTGCCAGCACCCTGAGTAGTTTTAATGAGCAGTTCTTC. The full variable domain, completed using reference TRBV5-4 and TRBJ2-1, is ETGVTQSPTHLIKTRGQQVTLRCSSQSGHNTVSWYQQALGQGPQFIFQYYREEENGRGNFPPRFSGLQFPNYSSELNVNALELDDSALYLCASTLSSFNEQFFGPGTRLTVL.

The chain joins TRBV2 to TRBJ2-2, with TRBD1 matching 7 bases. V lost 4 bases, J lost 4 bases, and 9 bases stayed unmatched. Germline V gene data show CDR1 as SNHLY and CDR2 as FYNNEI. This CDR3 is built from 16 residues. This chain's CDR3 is CASSGYRGIGTGELFF. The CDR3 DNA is TGTGCCAGCAGTGGCTACAGGGGTATTGGCACCGGGGAGCTGTTTTTT.

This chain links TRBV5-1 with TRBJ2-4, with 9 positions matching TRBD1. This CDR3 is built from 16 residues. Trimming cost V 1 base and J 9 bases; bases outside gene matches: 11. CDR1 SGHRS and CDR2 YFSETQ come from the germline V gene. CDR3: CASSLWARTGATIQYF. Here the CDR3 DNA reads TGCGCCAGCAGCTTGTGGGCCCGGACAGGGGCGACCATTCAGTACTTC.

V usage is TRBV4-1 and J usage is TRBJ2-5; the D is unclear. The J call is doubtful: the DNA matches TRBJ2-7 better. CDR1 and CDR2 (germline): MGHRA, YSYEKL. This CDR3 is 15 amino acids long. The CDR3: CASSQAVTVFYEQYF. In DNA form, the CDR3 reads TGCGCCAGCAGCCAAGCAGTAACAGTATTCTACGAGCAGTACTTC.

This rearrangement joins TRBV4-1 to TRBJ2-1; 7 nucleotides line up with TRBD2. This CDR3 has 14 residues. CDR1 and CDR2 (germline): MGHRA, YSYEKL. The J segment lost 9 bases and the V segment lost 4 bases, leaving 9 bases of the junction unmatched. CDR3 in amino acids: CASSRLAATGEQFF. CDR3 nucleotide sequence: TGCGCCAGCAGCCGACTAGCAGCTACGGGTGAGCAGTTCTTC.

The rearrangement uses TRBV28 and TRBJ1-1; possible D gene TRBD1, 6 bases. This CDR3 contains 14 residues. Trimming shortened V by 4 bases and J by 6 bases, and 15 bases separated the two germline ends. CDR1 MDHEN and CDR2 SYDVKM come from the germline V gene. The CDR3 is CASSSGAGSAEAFF. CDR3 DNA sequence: TGTGCCAGCAGTTCAGGGGCTGGGTCAGCTGAAGCTTTCTTT.

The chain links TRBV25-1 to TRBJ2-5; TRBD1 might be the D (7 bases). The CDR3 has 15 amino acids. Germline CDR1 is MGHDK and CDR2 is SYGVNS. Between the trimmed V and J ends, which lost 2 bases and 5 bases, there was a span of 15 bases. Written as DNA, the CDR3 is TGTGCCAGCAGTGAACCCAGGGGGGCCCCGGAGACCCAGTACTTC. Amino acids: CASSEPRGAPETQYF.

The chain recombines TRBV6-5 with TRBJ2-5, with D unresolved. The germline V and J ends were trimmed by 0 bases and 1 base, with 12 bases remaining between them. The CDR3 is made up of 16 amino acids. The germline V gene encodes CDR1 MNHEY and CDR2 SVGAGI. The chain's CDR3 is CASSYSWKGAQETQYF. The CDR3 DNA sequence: TGTGCCAGCAGTTACTCGTGGAAAGGAGCCCAAGAGACCCAGTACTTC.

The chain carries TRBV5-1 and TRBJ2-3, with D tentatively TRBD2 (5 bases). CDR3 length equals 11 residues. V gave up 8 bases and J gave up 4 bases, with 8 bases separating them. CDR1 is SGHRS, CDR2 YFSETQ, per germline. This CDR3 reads CASILADTQYF. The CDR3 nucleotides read TGCGCCAGTATACTAGCAGATACGCAGTATTTT.

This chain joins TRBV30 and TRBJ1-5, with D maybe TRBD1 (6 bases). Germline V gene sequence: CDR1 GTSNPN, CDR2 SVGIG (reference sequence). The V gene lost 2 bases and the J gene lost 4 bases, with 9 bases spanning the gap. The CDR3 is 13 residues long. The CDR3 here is CAWSRQGNQPQHF. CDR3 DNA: TGTGCCTGGAGTCGGCAGGGGAATCAGCCCCAGCATTTT.

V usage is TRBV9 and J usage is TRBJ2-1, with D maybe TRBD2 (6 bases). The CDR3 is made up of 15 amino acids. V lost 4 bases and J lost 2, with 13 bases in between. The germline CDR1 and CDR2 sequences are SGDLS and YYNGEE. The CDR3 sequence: CASSSLGEAYNEQFF. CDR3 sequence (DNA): TGTGCCAGCAGCTCCTTGGGGGAGGCCTACAATGAGCAGTTCTTC.

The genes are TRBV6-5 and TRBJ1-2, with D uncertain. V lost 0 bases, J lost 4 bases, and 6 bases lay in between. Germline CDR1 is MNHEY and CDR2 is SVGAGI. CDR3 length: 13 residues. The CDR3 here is CASSYSSFYGYTF. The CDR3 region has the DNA TGTGCCAGCAGTTACTCGTCTTTCTATGGCTACACCTTC.

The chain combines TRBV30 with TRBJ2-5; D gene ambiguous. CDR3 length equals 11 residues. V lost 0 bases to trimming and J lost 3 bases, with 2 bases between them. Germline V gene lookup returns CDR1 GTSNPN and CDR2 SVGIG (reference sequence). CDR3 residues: CAWSVKETQYF. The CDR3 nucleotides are TGTGCCTGGAGTGTAAAAGAGACCCAGTACTTC.

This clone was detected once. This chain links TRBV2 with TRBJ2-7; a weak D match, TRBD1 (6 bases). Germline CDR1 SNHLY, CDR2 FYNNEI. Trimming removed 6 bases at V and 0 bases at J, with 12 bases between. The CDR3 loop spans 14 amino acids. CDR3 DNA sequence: TGTGCCAGCAGGAACCGGGACATCTCCTACGAGCAGTACTTC. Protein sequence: CASRNRDISYEQYF. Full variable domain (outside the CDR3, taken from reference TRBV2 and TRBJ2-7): EPEVTQTPSHQVTQMGQEVILRCVPISNHLYFYWYRQILGQKVEFLVSFYNNEISEKSEIFDDQFSVERPDGSNFTLKIRSTKLEDSAMYFCASRNRDISYEQYFGPGTRLTVT.

The CDR3 sequence is CAANRGNTEAFF. DNA of the CDR3: TGTGCCGCCAATCGGGGGAACACTGAAGCTTTCTTT. V gene TRBV28 combines with J gene TRBJ1-1, with unresolved D. Germline V gene sequence: CDR1 MDHEN, CDR2 SYDVKM. V shed 11 bases and J shed 1 base, with 11 bases lying between them. The CDR3 has 12 amino acids.

CDR3: CASSLPGILNNEQFF. The CDR3 DNA reads as TGTGCCAGCAGCTTGCCAGGGATCCTAAACAATGAGCAGTTCTTC. The chain links TRBV5-4 to TRBJ2-1; D might be TRBD1 (5 bases). The CDR3 has 15 residues. Trimming pared 1 base from V and 5 bases from J, leaving 13 bases between. The germline CDR1 and CDR2 sequences are SGHNT and YYREEE (reference sequence).